A single sample is the source of the 20 T cell receptor beta chains below, sequenced in a study of T-cell reconstitution after alpha-beta-depleted transplantation in children. Unique molecular identifiers were used in preparing the TCRbeta library. TCRdb recomputed calls from the PCR reads with MiXCR, one row per CDR3 protein. The table shows under 300,000 distinct CDR3 sequences, with roughly a tenth occurring only once. Sequenced here: PBMCs from the stem cell graft donor, sampled from the stem cell graft. These receptors were obtained from a human donor who donated a stem cell graft to a child with SCID.

Many counts were recorded for this clonotype. This chain uses TRBV10-3 with TRBJ1-1; 10 positions agree with TRBD1. The CDR3 has 16 amino acids. Germline assignment: CDR1 ENHRY and CDR2 SYGVKD. Trimming removed 6 bases from V and 3 bases from J; junction bases left unmatched: 10. CDR3 amino acids: CAISTNPGTGDTEAFF. CDR3 DNA: TGTGCCATCAGCACAAATCCCGGGACAGGGGACACTGAAGCTTTCTTT.

This clonotype was counted many times. The chain joins TRBV29-1 to TRBJ1-2, with TRBD1 as a possible D gene (6 bases). Germline CDR1 SQVTM, CDR2 ANQGSEA. This CDR3 comprises 11 residues. Trimming left V 7 bases short and J 3 bases short, with 9 bases between. CDR3 residues: CSEGDHYGYTF. The CDR3 DNA sequence: TGCAGCGAGGGGGATCACTATGGCTACACCTTC.

This clonotype was found many times. This chain uses TRBV20-1 with TRBJ2-3, with D tentatively TRBD1 or TRBD2 (6 bases each). Germline CDR1 DFQATT, CDR2 SNEGSKA (reference sequence). This CDR3 contains 13 residues. Trimming shortened V by 5 bases and J by 4 bases, and 13 bases separated the two germline ends. Here the CDR3 reads CSAEGGVSDTQYF. In nucleotides, the CDR3 is TGCAGTGCTGAGGGGGGAGTTTCAGATACGCAGTATTTT.

This clonotype appeared many times. V and J are TRBV29-1 and TRBJ1-1; maybe TRBD1 (6 bases). V lost 6 bases to trimming and J lost 1 base, with 12 bases between them. Germline CDR1 is SQVTM and CDR2 is ANQGSEA. The CDR3 totals 13 residues. The DNA for the CDR3 is TGCAGCGTGGGGGGACACCCGAACACTGAAGCTTTCTTT. Translated, it gives CSVGGHPNTEAFF.

The sample holds many counts of this clonotype. This chain connects TRBV20-1 to TRBJ2-3; D gene ambiguous. Germline CDR1 and CDR2: DFQATT and SNEGSKA (reference sequence). The CDR3 sequence is 14 residues long. The V end was cut by 5 bases, the J end by 5 bases, with 17 bases between. The chain's CDR3 is CSALPSRIQDTQYF. The CDR3 DNA is TGCAGTGCTCTCCCCAGCCGCATCCAAGATACGCAGTATTTT.

This clonotype was counted at least ten times. The rearrangement joins TRBV4-3 to TRBJ2-5, with 9 bases aligning to TRBD1. This CDR3 has 16 residues. Per germline, CDR1 LGHNA and CDR2 YSLEER. V trimming: 2 bases; J trimming: 4 bases; junction bases outside the gene matches: 8. The CDR3 region is CASSQSTTGGGETQYF. The CDR3 region has the DNA TGCGCCAGCAGCCAATCTACGACAGGGGGAGGAGAGACCCAGTACTTC.

At least ten counts were recorded for this clonotype. This chain connects TRBV7-2 to TRBJ1-5, with a weak D call TRBD1 (6 bases). From germline, CDR1 is SGHTA and CDR2 FQGNSA. V was pared by 5 bases and J by 0 bases, with 17 bases between. This CDR3 is 17 amino acids long. The CDR3 coding sequence is TGTGCCAGCAGCCTAGGCCGGGGGGCGAGTAGCAATCAGCCCCAGCATTTT. Protein: CASSLGRGASSNQPQHF.

This clonotype was detected many times. The V call is TRBV3-1, the J call TRBJ2-3; possibly TRBD2 for D (6 bases). Germline CDR1 reads LGHDT; CDR2 reads YNNKEL (reference sequence). The CDR3 is 14 residues long. V was trimmed by 6 bases and J by 3 bases, leaving 13 bases between them. The CDR3 is CASRRDPETDTQYF. The DNA of the CDR3 is TGTGCCAGCAGGCGGGATCCCGAAACAGATACGCAGTATTTT.

This clonotype was observed at least ten times. The genes are TRBV3-1 and TRBJ1-5; D perhaps matches TRBD1 (5 bases). CDR1 and CDR2 from the germline V gene are LGHDT and YNNKEL (reference sequence). The CDR3 length is 14 residues. V gave up 1 base and J gave up 7 bases, with 11 bases separating them. The CDR3, as DNA: TGTGCCAGCAGCCAAGTTCCAGGGAACCAGCCCCAGCATTTT. Its protein product is CASSQVPGNQPQHF.

With regard to this clonotype: A read error may be the cause here, since a much bigger clone is one base away. The V call is TRBV12-3 or TRBV12-4, the J call TRBJ1-1; 9 bases align to TRBD1. This CDR3 is built from 13 residues. DNA for the CDR3: TGTGCCGGCAGTTTTTTACAGGGGGCAGGTGCTTTCTTT. Protein product: CAGSFLQGAGAFF.

At least ten counts were recorded for this clonotype. This chain links TRBV2 with TRBJ1-4; TRBD1 is a possible D gene (6 bases). CDR1 and CDR2 (germline): SNHLY, FYNNEI. The V end lost 7 bases, the J end lost 11 bases, and 23 bases lay between the germline ends. The CDR3 extends over 15 amino acids. The CDR3 is CASIWDGERGRKLFF. CDR3 nucleotides: TGTGCCAGCATCTGGGACGGGGAACGGGGGCGGAAACTGTTTTTT.

With respect to this clonotype: A much larger clone lies one base from this, so it may be a read error. CDR3 DNA: TGCTGGATTAACCGGGACAGGGGGCTGGGAATGAACACTGAAGCTTTCTTT. Protein product: CWINRDRGLGMNTEAFF. The gene calls are TRBV20-1 and TRBJ1-1, with 12 bases that match TRBD1. Germline CDR1 reads DFQATT; CDR2 reads SNEGSKA (reference sequence). This CDR3 comprises 17 residues.

Points on this clonotype: A much larger clone differs by one base, so this may be a read error. This chain joins TRBV5-1 and TRBJ2-2, with 8 positions matching TRBD2. Germline values: CDR1 SGHRS, CDR2 YFSETQ. With V trimmed by 6 bases and J by 3 bases, 10 bases remained unmatched. The length of the CDR3 is 16 residues. This chain's CDR3 is CASKTGGAPHTGELFF. The CDR3 region has the DNA TGCGCCAGCAAAACCGGGGGGGCGCCGCACACCGGGGAGCTGTTTTTT.

This clonotype has ten or more counts. The chain couples TRBV20-1 to TRBJ1-2, with D hard to call. Germline loops: CDR1 DFQATT, CDR2 SNEGSKA (reference sequence). The ends were cut back, 0 bases at V and 9 bases at J, with 14 bases in the middle. This CDR3 is 13 amino acids long. CDR3 nucleotide sequence: TGCAGTGCTAGAGATCCACCGGAGGACCGCTACACCTTC. It is translated as CSARDPPEDRYTF.

This clonotype appeared many times. The rearrangement joins TRBV20-1 to TRBJ1-5; D gene unclear. The CDR3 sequence is 14 residues long. From germline, CDR1 is DFQATT and CDR2 SNEGSKA (reference sequence). V dropped 3 bases and J dropped 1 base, with 10 bases sitting between them. This chain's CDR3 is CSARPGSSNQPQHF. In DNA form, the CDR3 reads TGCAGTGCTAGGCCGGGATCCAGCAATCAGCCCCAGCATTTT.

In its sample, this clonotype was seen a few times. This rearrangement joins TRBV7-2 to TRBJ1-2; 9 nucleotides match TRBD1. The CDR3 length is 16 residues. Looked up from germline, CDR1 is SGHTA and CDR2 is FQGNSA. Trimming cost V 1 base and J 8 bases; bases outside gene matches: 11. The CDR3 coding sequence is TGTGCCAGCAGCTTAGGGACAGGGGTGCAGAGGGAAGGCTACACCTTC. Translated, it gives CASSLGTGVQREGYTF.

This clonotype was observed at least ten times. The V and J genes are TRBV20-1 and TRBJ2-1, with 8 bases fitting TRBD2. Germline CDR1 is DFQATT and CDR2 is SNEGSKA (reference sequence). The CDR3 is 15 residues long. V dropped 3 bases and J dropped 8; count of bases not matched to a gene: 12. CDR3 DNA: TGCAGTGCTAGTTCCCCAGCGGGGGTCTTCGATGAGCAGTTCTTC. Translation: CSASSPAGVFDEQFF.

This clonotype was recorded many times. This chain joins TRBV7-9 and TRBJ2-1; perhaps TRBD2 as D (7 bases). V was shortened by 6 bases and J by 5 bases, with 17 bases between the two germline ends. Germline V gives CDR1 SEHNR, CDR2 FQNEAQ (reference sequence). The CDR3 is 15 amino acids. The CDR3 bases are TGTGCCAGCAGTAGGGGGACTAACCCCGACAATGAGCAGTTCTTC. Translating it yields CASSRGTNPDNEQFF.

This clonotype was counted many times. The rearrangement joins TRBV6-2 or TRBV6-3 to TRBJ1-1; no firm D call. Trimming took 2 bases from V and 5 from J, leaving 9 bases between them. CDR1 MNHEY and CDR2 SVGEGT come from the germline V gene. This CDR3 has 13 residues. CDR3 coding DNA: TGTGCCAGCAGTTACCCCCCGCAGACTGAAGCTTTCTTT. This translates into CASSYPPQTEAFF.

This clonotype was counted only a few times. The chain recombines TRBV18 with TRBJ2-5, with D perhaps TRBD1 or TRBD2 (5 bases each). The V gene's germline CDR1 is KGHSH and CDR2 LQKENI. CDR3 length: 15 amino acids. V was pared by 2 bases and J by 1 base, with 11 bases between. This CDR3 is CASSPRGVGQETQYF. In DNA form, the CDR3 reads TGTGCCAGCTCACCAAGGGGAGTAGGCCAAGAGACCCAGTACTTC.